The 4 T cell receptor beta chains below all came from one sample that was sequenced in a study of T cell clones after liver transplantation. The assay was immunoSEQ multiplex PCR, and TCRdb's table has in-frame clones only and misses some. This sample has about 100,000 clones; 75% to 90% occur once, and the top ten carry over 0.9%. The source material was CD4+ T cells from blood, sampled before liver transplant. The receptors were gathered from a human donor who received a liver transplant.

The chain has TRBV5-1 and TRBJ2-3; D ambiguous. Trimming removed 0 bases from V and 5 bases from J, with 4 bases in between. The length of the CDR3 is 12 residues. Germline V gene lookup returns CDR1 SGHRS and CDR2 YFSETQ. The CDR3 protein is CASSLARDTQYF. The CDR3 coding sequence is TGCGCCAGCAGCTTGGCCCGAGATACGCAGTATTTT.

The sample holds one count of this clone. J is TRBJ1-2 and V is TRBV7-2; no reliable D call. Trimming removed 7 bases from V and 7 bases from J, with 19 bases in between. The CDR3 length is 14 residues. Germline V lookup: CDR1 SGHTA, CDR2 FQGNSA. The CDR3 protein is CASTLNGWEAGYTF. CDR3 DNA: TGTGCCAGCACCCTCAACGGGTGGGAGGCTGGCTACACCTTC.

CDR3 sequence: CASSSRGRRDNEQFF. The CDR3 coding sequence is TGTGCCAGCAGCTCCAGGGGGCGTAGGGACAATGAGCAGTTCTTC. This chain connects TRBV7-3 to TRBJ2-1; the match to TRBD1 covers 8 bases. Unmatched junction bases numbered 7, after V lost 4 bases and J lost 5 bases. The CDR3 has 15 amino acids. From germline, CDR1 is SGHTA and CDR2 FQGTGA.

The chain couples TRBV29-1 to TRBJ2-1, with 11 bases aligning to TRBD2. V lost 8 bases, J lost 10 bases, and 7 bases stayed unmatched. Germline V CDR1 and CDR2: SQVTM, ANQGSEA. CDR3 length equals 12 residues. Here the CDR3 reads CSFSGRGREQFF. The CDR3 nucleotides are TGCAGCTTTAGCGGGAGGGGAAGAGAGCAGTTCTTC.